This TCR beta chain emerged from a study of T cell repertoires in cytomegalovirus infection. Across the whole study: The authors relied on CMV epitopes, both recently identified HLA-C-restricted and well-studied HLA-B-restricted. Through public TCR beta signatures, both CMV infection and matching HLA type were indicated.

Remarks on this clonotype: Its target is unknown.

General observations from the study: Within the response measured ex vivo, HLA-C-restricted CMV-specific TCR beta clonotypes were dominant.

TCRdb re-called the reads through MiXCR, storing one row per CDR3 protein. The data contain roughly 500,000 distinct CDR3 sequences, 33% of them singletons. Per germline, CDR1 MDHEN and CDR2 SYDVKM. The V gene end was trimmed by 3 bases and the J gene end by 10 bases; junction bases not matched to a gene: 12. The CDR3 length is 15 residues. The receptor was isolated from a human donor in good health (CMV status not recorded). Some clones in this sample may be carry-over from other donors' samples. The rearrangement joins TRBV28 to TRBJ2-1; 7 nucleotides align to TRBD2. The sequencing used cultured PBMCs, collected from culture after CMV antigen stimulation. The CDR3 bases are TGTGCCAGCAGTTTGTCTGTGGCGGGAGTTAAGGAGCAGTTCTTC. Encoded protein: CASSLSVAGVKEQFF.